The present T cell receptor beta chain was sequenced within a study of human T cells and chemical hapten exposure. Study-wide points: Expanded TCR counts at PT1 went up together with patch test score, a positive correlation.

Germline CDR1 SNHLY, CDR2 FYNNEI. Trimming shortened V by 2 bases and J by 8 bases, and 7 bases separated the two germline ends. This CDR3 comprises 12 residues. The time point is: pre-sensitization, week 0. Treatment noted: therapeutic diphenylcyclopropenone sensitization with weekly scalp DPC. One entry per CDR3 protein results from TCRdb running MiXCR on the RACE reads. The repertoire has about 51,000 distinct CDR3 sequences, about a tenth of them found once; the top ten carry roughly 13%. A word on this clonotype: What it binds is unknown.

The clonotype was recovered from a woman aged 40 to 50 with alopecia areata. Some clones in this sample may be carry-over from other donors' samples. Sequences were derived from whole blood, sampled in connection with sensitization to the hapten diphenylcyclopropenone (DPC). This chain links TRBV2 with TRBJ2-1; D gene unclear. The CDR3 region has the DNA TGTGCCAGCAGTGAACTCCGTGATGAGCAGTTCTTC. Encoded protein: CASSELRDEQFF.